This entry lists 10 T cell receptor beta chains sequenced from one sample in a study of OX40 agonist ivuxolimab in advanced cancers. Profiling relied on immunoSEQ multiplex PCR, and the TCRdb table lists in-frame clones only, not all of them. The repertoire consists of around 19,000 clones, with 80% to 90% occurring once and the leading ten covering about 15%. Sequences were derived from CD4+ or CD8+ T cells sorted from blood, sampled in a trial of the OX40 agonist ivuxolimab. These receptors all stem from an adult with an advanced solid tumor such as melanoma, head and neck, liver or kidney cancer.

V and J are TRBV2 and TRBJ2-3, with unresolved D. The V gene's germline CDR1 is SNHLY and CDR2 FYNNEI. The CDR3 runs to 13 residues. Trimming took off 7 bases at V and 3 bases at J, with 11 bases between the two ends. This CDR3 reads CASIRRETDTQYF. The CDR3 coding sequence is TGTGCCAGCATTCGAAGAGAAACAGATACGCAGTATTTT. The full variable domain, rest sourced from reference TRBV2 and TRBJ2-3, is EPEVTQTPSHQVTQMGQEVILRCVPISNHLYFYWYRQILGQKVEFLVSFYNNEISEKSEIFDDQFSVERPDGSNFTLKIRSTKLEDSAMYFCASIRRETDTQYFGPGTRLTVL.

This chain connects TRBV30 to TRBJ1-2; 8 bases match TRBD1. Germline V gene lookup returns CDR1 GTSNPN and CDR2 SVGIG (reference sequence). The J segment lost 3 bases and the V segment lost 4 bases, leaving 1 base of the junction unmatched. CDR3 length: 12 amino acids. The chain's CDR3 is CAWTGGDYGYTF. Here the CDR3 DNA reads TGTGCCTGGACAGGGGGCGACTATGGCTACACCTTC.

V usage is TRBV19 and J usage is TRBJ1-4; the D gene is possibly TRBD1 (6 bases). The germline V gene encodes CDR1 LNHDA and CDR2 SQIVND (reference sequence). Trimming removed 8 bases at V and 4 bases at J, with 17 bases between. The CDR3 has 15 amino acids. The CDR3 region is CASQKQGPVNEKLFF. CDR3 in DNA: TGTGCCAGTCAAAAACAGGGCCCGGTTAATGAAAAACTGTTTTTT. Full variable domain (outside the CDR3, taken from reference TRBV19 and TRBJ1-4): DGGITQSPKYLFRKEGQNVTLSCEQNLNHDAMYWYRQDPGQGLRLIYYSQIVNDFQKGDIAEGYSVSREKKESFPLTVTSAQKNPTAFYLCASQKQGPVNEKLFFGSGTQLSVL.

The V call is TRBV5-4, the J call TRBJ2-7; maybe TRBD2 (5 bases). CDR3 length: 13 amino acids. The germline V gene encodes CDR1 SGHNT and CDR2 YYREEE (reference sequence). V gave up 2 bases and J gave up 0 bases, with 6 bases separating them. CDR3 nucleotide sequence: TGTGCCAGCAGCTTCGACTACTCCTACGAGCAGTACTTC. Its protein product is CASSFDYSYEQYF.

This clone occurred once. The chain employs TRBV6-5 and TRBJ1-2; D perhaps matches TRBD1 (5 bases). V lost 5 bases, J lost 0 bases, and 10 bases lay in between. The CDR3 is 14 amino acids. CDR1 MNHEY and CDR2 SVGAGI come from the germline V gene. DNA of the CDR3: TGTGCCAGCAGTCGACAGCAAGCTAACTATGGCTACACCTTC. Protein sequence: CASSRQQANYGYTF.

The CDR3 is CASSPWGGGSSYNEQFF. CDR3 nucleotides: TGTGCCAGCTCACCATGGGGCGGCGGTAGCTCCTACAATGAGCAGTTCTTC. The rearrangement uses TRBV18 and TRBJ2-1; D is possibly TRBD1 (5 bases). CDR3 length equals 17 residues. V was trimmed by 2 bases and J by 0 bases, leaving 14 bases between them. Germline V gene lookup returns CDR1 KGHSH and CDR2 LQKENI.

The V call is TRBV5-4, the J call TRBJ1-1; 11 bases are shared with TRBD1. Germline-derived CDR1 and CDR2 are SGHNT and YYREEE (reference sequence). This CDR3 is built from 14 residues. The V gene end was trimmed by 4 bases and the J gene end by 3 bases; junction bases not matched to a gene: 2. The CDR3 is CASSVGQGDTEAFF. CDR3 DNA sequence: TGTGCCAGCAGCGTGGGACAGGGGGACACTGAAGCTTTCTTT.

The chain recombines TRBV7-3 with TRBJ1-1; perhaps TRBD1 as D (5 bases). In germline, CDR1 is SGHTA, CDR2 FQGTGA. CDR3 length: 15 residues. Deletions cut 1 base from V and 0 bases from J, with 9 bases between. CDR3 nucleotides: TGTGCCAGCAGCTTAATTCCAGGGATGAACACTGAAGCTTTCTTT. Its translation: CASSLIPGMNTEAFF.

The J gene is TRBJ2-4, the V gene TRBV19; the D is unclear. CDR1 and CDR2 (germline): LNHDA, SQIVND (reference sequence). The CDR3 loop spans 12 amino acids. V lost 5 bases and J 0 bases, leaving 2 bases between the germline ends. The CDR3 reads CASSLAKNIQYF. For the CDR3, the DNA is TGTGCCAGTAGTCTAGCCAAAAACATTCAGTACTTC.

The V call is TRBV30, the J call TRBJ1-2; perhaps TRBD1 as D (5 bases). Trimming shortened V by 8 bases and J by 0 bases, and 13 bases separated the two germline ends. Germline V gene sequence: CDR1 GTSNPN, CDR2 SVGIG (reference sequence). The CDR3 has 13 amino acids. The chain's CDR3 is CAGTGRTNYGYTF. The CDR3, as DNA: TGTGCCGGGACCGGGCGAACTAACTATGGCTACACCTTC.